This TCR beta chain was sequenced in a study of cytomegalovirus exposure and HLA in healthy donors. Across the study: HLA-typed donors contributed around 82 million unique TCRs, which were held in an early data release.

Primers included in the PCR were 60 Vbeta and 13 Jbeta primers. Produced via immunoSEQ multiplex PCR; TCRdb's table is partial and in-frame only. Of about 98,000 clones listed, about 74% are singletons. This receptor was obtained from a male donor in good health and CMV-seronegative. The sample comprised PBMCs.

The CDR3 loop is CASSFRFPGSPTDEQFF. CDR3 sequence (DNA): TGCGCCAGCAGCTTTCGGTTCCCCGGGTCCCCTACGGATGAGCAGTTCTTC. This chain uses TRBV5-1 with TRBJ2-1; D gene uncertain. This CDR3 is built from 17 residues. Trimming left V 2 bases short and J 8 bases short, with 23 bases between. Germline-derived CDR1 and CDR2 are SGHRS and YFSETQ.